One TCR beta chain is described in this entry. Its specificity is unknown. cDNA libraries for TCR alpha and TCR beta, carrying sample barcodes and UMIs, came from 5'RACE with constant-segment primers. TCRdb called the 5' RACE reads again in MiXCR, with one record for every CDR3 protein. The data contain approximately 190,000 distinct CDR3 sequences, 15% to 20% of them singletons. The V gene's germline CDR1 is SNHLY and CDR2 FYNNEI. CDR3 length: 13 amino acids. V dropped 6 bases and J dropped 4 bases, with 12 bases sitting between them. The record originates from a study of T-cell memory formation after mild COVID-19. Study context: Clusters of TCRs were largely donor specific. Whole-study findings and limits: There was a balanced CD4/CD8 profile in clones contracting day 15 to 85, and later expanders leaned CD4+. CD4+ contracting clones lay mainly in CM and EM, CD8+ ones in EMRA.

V gene TRBV2 combines with J gene TRBJ2-5; the D gene could be TRBD1 or TRBD2 (5 bases each). The sequence was obtained from an adult woman who had mild COVID-19 (a few samples of this study predate the infection). Cell type and time point are not known. The specimen sequenced was PBMCs or a T cell subset sorted from them (not recorded which). CDR3 residues: CASRGVRRETQYF. The DNA for the CDR3 is TGTGCCAGCAGGGGGGTCCGAAGAGAGACCCAGTACTTC. Based on the CDR3 plus reference TRBV2 and TRBJ2-5, the full variable domain is EPEVTQTPSHQVTQMGQEVILRCVPISNHLYFYWYRQILGQKVEFLVSFYNNEISEKSEIFDDQFSVERPDGSNFTLKIRSTKLEDSAMYFCASRGVRRETQYFGPGTRLLVL.